The 16 T cell receptor beta chains in this list originate from one sample, sequenced in a study of cytomegalovirus exposure and HLA in healthy donors. Primers included in the PCR were 60 Vbeta and 13 Jbeta primers. Clones were sequenced by immunoSEQ multiplex PCR, and TCRdb holds only the in-frame ones, with some missing. The sample holds some 130,000 clones, around 80% seen once. Sequencing input: PBMCs. Every receptor here comes from a woman in her fifties or sixties in good health and CMV-seropositive.

The chain is built from TRBV5-1 and TRBJ2-3; D is possibly TRBD2 (5 bases). This CDR3 spans 15 amino acids. Germline V gene sequence: CDR1 SGHRS, CDR2 YFSETQ. The V end lost 4 bases, the J end lost 5 bases, and 17 bases lay between the germline ends. The CDR3 region is CASSLADSRGDTQYF. CDR3 bases: TGCGCCAGCAGCCTCGCGGACTCTCGGGGAGATACGCAGTATTTT.

The gene calls are TRBV7-9 and TRBJ2-1; 10 nucleotides agree with TRBD2. The V gene's germline CDR1 is SEHNR and CDR2 FQNEAQ (reference sequence). V dropped 9 bases and J dropped 10; count of bases not matched to a gene: 15. The CDR3 totals 15 residues. The CDR3 sequence is CASYSPASGGLEQFF. DNA of the CDR3: TGTGCCAGTTACTCCCCGGCTAGCGGGGGTTTAGAGCAGTTCTTC.

This sequence joins TRBV7-9 and TRBJ1-2; 9 bases line up with TRBD1. Per the germline V gene, CDR1 is SEHNR and CDR2 is FQNEAQ (reference sequence). This CDR3 spans 16 amino acids. V shed 1 base, J shed 7 bases, and the junction held 10 bases outside the gene matches. The CDR3: CASSLGTGAIKGGYTF. Here the CDR3 DNA reads TGTGCCAGCAGCTTAGGGACAGGGGCCATAAAAGGTGGCTACACCTTC.

The chain is built from TRBV5-8 and TRBJ1-1, with 10 nucleotides matching TRBD1. Germline CDR1 is SGHTS and CDR2 is YDEGEE. The CDR3 contains 15 residues. Trimming at V came to 4 bases and at J to 5 bases, leaving 8 bases not matched to a gene. The CDR3 spells CASSRAGTGVTEAFF. The CDR3 DNA reads TGTGCCAGCAGCCGAGCCGGGACAGGGGTTACTGAAGCTTTCTTT.

The chain employs TRBV27 and TRBJ1-2, with a possible D match to TRBD1 (6 bases). Germline assignment: CDR1 MNHEY and CDR2 SMNVEV (reference sequence). This CDR3 spans 15 amino acids. Trimming shortened V by 7 bases and J by 5 bases, and 20 bases separated the two germline ends. The CDR3 nucleotides are TGTGCCAGCAAAGAGGGGGGGGGCGTAGGGTATGGCTACACCTTC. This encodes CASKEGGGVGYGYTF.

V usage is TRBV4-1 and J usage is TRBJ2-1; 7 bases map to TRBD1. CDR1 is MGHRA, CDR2 YSYEKL, per germline. The CDR3 extends over 13 amino acids. V lost 5 bases to trimming and J lost 9 bases; unmatched junction nucleotides: 7. DNA of the CDR3: TGCGCCAGCAGCTCTCTACAGGGGCCTGAGCAGTTCTTC. This codes for CASSSLQGPEQFF.

The J gene is TRBJ1-1, the V gene TRBV27; tentative D call: TRBD1 (5 bases). The germline V gene encodes CDR1 MNHEY and CDR2 SMNVEV (reference sequence). Between the trimmed V and J ends, which lost 4 bases and 3 bases, there was a span of 12 bases. This CDR3 is 14 amino acids long. As DNA, the CDR3 is TGTGCCAGCAGTTGGTCCGGGGGTTACACTGAAGCTTTCTTT. Its protein is CASSWSGGYTEAFF.

The CDR3 loop is CASSQAPGENEQFF. As DNA, the CDR3 is TGTGCCAGCAGCCAAGCCCCAGGGGAAAATGAGCAGTTCTTC. The rearrangement uses TRBV4-2 and TRBJ2-1, with D possibly TRBD1 on 6 matching bases. The CDR3 runs to 14 residues. Germline CDR1 and CDR2: LGHNA and YNFKEQ. Deletions cut 1 base from V and 7 bases from J, with 11 bases between.

This clone occurred a few times. This chain connects TRBV4-2 to TRBJ2-5; 12 nucleotides line up with TRBD2. The CDR3 runs 18 residues. Losses at the gene ends were 0 bases for V and 1 base for J; bases not matched to a gene: 6. CDR1 is LGHNA and CDR2 is YNFKEQ in the germline V gene. The CDR3 DNA reads TGTGCCAGCAGCCAAGAGCTAACTAGCGGGGGGATCCAAGAGACCCAGTACTTC. This sequence encodes CASSQELTSGGIQETQYF.

This chain joins TRBV7-2 and TRBJ2-5, with TRBD2 matching over 13 bases. The CDR3 runs 15 residues. CDR1 and CDR2 from the germline V gene are SGHTA and FQGNSA. J gave up 5 bases and V 4 bases, and 4 bases lay outside the gene matches. The CDR3 sequence is CASSSGLAGSETQYF. In nucleotides, the CDR3 is TGTGCCAGCAGCTCGGGACTAGCGGGGTCGGAGACCCAGTACTTC.

The chain carries TRBV27 and TRBJ1-5; possible D gene TRBD1, 6 bases. The CDR3 covers 15 residues. V lost 3 bases to trimming and J lost 3 bases, with 12 bases between them. Per the germline V gene, CDR1 is MNHEY and CDR2 is SMNVEV (reference sequence). In nucleotides, the CDR3 is TGTGCCAGCAGTTTTTCAGGGGTGAACAATCAGCCCCAGCATTTT. It codes for CASSFSGVNNQPQHF.

The chain carries TRBV13 and TRBJ2-2; D is uncertain. CDR1 and CDR2 (germline): PRHDT, FYEKMQ (reference sequence). The CDR3 totals 14 residues. Deletions cut 3 bases from V and 6 bases from J, with 11 bases between. This CDR3 reads CASSFHPSAGELFF. CDR3 coding DNA: TGTGCCAGCAGCTTTCACCCCTCGGCCGGGGAGCTGTTTTTT. Supplemented by reference TRBV13 and TRBJ2-2, the full variable domain reads AAGVIQSPRHLIKEKRETATLKCYPIPRHDTVYWYQQGPGQDPQFLISFYEKMQSDKGSIPDRFSAQQFSDYHSELNMSSLELGDSALYFCASSFHPSAGELFFGEGSRLTVL.

The chain uses TRBV6-6 and TRBJ1-1; D possibly corresponds to TRBD1 (5 bases). CDR3 length: 12 amino acids. Trimming left V 5 bases short and J 1 base short, with 5 bases between. Germline assignment: CDR1 MNHNY and CDR2 SVGAGI (reference sequence). In DNA form, the CDR3 reads TGTGCCAGCAGTACAGGGAACACTGAAGCTTTCTTT. Its translation: CASSTGNTEAFF.

The chain has TRBV11-2 and TRBJ1-2, with TRBD1 identical over 7 bases. V shed 1 base, J shed 4 bases, and the junction held 6 bases outside the gene matches. Germline CDR1 reads SGHAT; CDR2 reads FQNNGV. The CDR3 has 15 amino acids. CDR3 DNA: TGTGCCAGCAGCTTAGGTCCGGGACAGTTCTATGGCTACACCTTC. Protein: CASSLGPGQFYGYTF.

The rearrangement links TRBV7-2 to TRBJ1-4; 10 bases are shared with TRBD1. J lost 7 bases, V lost 4 bases, and 6 bases had no gene match. Germline V gene lookup returns CDR1 SGHTA and CDR2 FQGNSA. The CDR3 loop spans 15 amino acids. The CDR3 region has the DNA TGTGCCAGCAGCTGGGGGACAGGGGAGGGTGAAAAACTGTTTTTT. Protein: CASSWGTGEGEKLFF.

The J gene is TRBJ2-1, the V gene TRBV2; 11 bases align to TRBD2. The CDR3 totals 15 residues. CDR1 and CDR2 (germline): SNHLY, FYNNEI. The junction had 5 bases not matched to a gene; V was cut back by 6 bases and J by 4 bases. CDR3: CASRVTSGGYNEQFF. CDR3 in DNA: TGTGCCAGCAGAGTAACTAGCGGGGGTTACAATGAGCAGTTCTTC.